The 8 T cell receptor beta chains reported below all come from one sample, sequenced in a study of regulatory T cells in long-lasting Graves disease. Specified time point: newly diagnosed GD, antithyroid drugs for less than 3 months. RNA from PBMCs was the source of the TCR library. With iRepertoire HTBI primers and Arm-PCR of CDR3 regions, TCR beta libraries were built. Via MiXCR, TCRdb re-called the multiplex PCR reads, giving one row per CDR3 protein. This sample has about 560,000 distinct CDR3 sequences, with around 16% found just once. This sample was also put to use in a study of T cells in Graves' hyperthyroidism and ophthalmopathy.

The specimen comprised peripheral blood mononuclear cells (PBMCs), sampled at new diagnosis, from a patient treated with antithyroid drugs. Receptors were obtained from a man aged 18 to 29 with Graves disease.

This clonotype occurred many times. The gene calls are TRBV7-3 and TRBJ1-1, with D perhaps matching TRBD1 (5 bases). Trimming shortened V by 5 bases and J by 0 bases, and 7 bases separated the two germline ends. The CDR3 runs to 13 residues. Germline V lookup: CDR1 SGHTA, CDR2 FQGTGA. In DNA form, the CDR3 reads TGTGCCAGCAGCGGACACTTGAACACTGAAGCTTTCTTT. Its protein is CASSGHLNTEAFF.

This clonotype was seen only a few times. Possible read error: a much larger clone is one base away. The chain joins TRBV2 to TRBJ2-1, with 8 bases identical to TRBD1. CDR1 and CDR2 (germline): SNHLY, FYNNEI. Trimming at V came to 6 bases and at J to 9 bases, leaving 1 base not matched to a gene. The CDR3 is 11 residues long. The CDR3 here is CASRDRGEQFF. CDR3 DNA: TGTGCCAGCAGAGACAGGGGTGAGCAGTTCTTC. The whole variable domain, remainder taken from reference TRBV2 and TRBJ2-1, is EPEVTQTPSHQVTQMGQEVILRCVPISNHLYFYWYRQILGQKVEFLVSFYNNEISEKSEIFDDQFSVERPDGSNFTLKIRSTKLEDSAMYFCASRDRGEQFFGPGTRLTVL.

The chain employs TRBV12-3 or TRBV12-4 and TRBJ2-7; TRBD2 matches 7 bases. Trimming took 5 bases from V and 6 from J; bases not matched to a gene: 16. This CDR3 has 16 amino acids. The CDR3 region is CASSPNTGGGSLEQYF. The DNA for the CDR3 is TGTGCCAGCAGTCCGAACACGGGGGGAGGGTCCCTCGAGCAGTACTTC.

This clonotype was found many times. The chain recombines TRBV11-2 with TRBJ2-7, with D unclear. V lost 1 base, J lost 6 bases, and 7 bases lay in between. There are 12 residues in the CDR3. In germline, CDR1 is SGHAT, CDR2 FQNNGV. CDR3 in amino acids: CASSLGDVEQYF. The CDR3, as DNA: TGTGCCAGCAGCTTAGGGGATGTCGAGCAGTACTTC.

This clonotype was recorded a few times. J is TRBJ2-2 and V is TRBV3-1; D gene unclear. The CDR3 consists of 16 residues. Germline V gene lookup returns CDR1 LGHDT and CDR2 YNNKEL (reference sequence). The germline V and J ends were trimmed by 1 base and 1 base, with 10 bases remaining between them. CDR3 protein: CASSQVESLNTGELFF. CDR3 DNA: TGTGCCAGCAGCCAAGTAGAAAGCCTGAACACCGGGGAGCTGTTTTTT.

This clonotype was seen more than once but under ten times. The chain couples TRBV30 to TRBJ1-3; the D is unclear. The CDR3 extends over 13 amino acids. The V end was cut by 1 base, the J end by 0 bases, with 4 bases between. Germline lookup yields CDR1 GTSNPN and CDR2 SVGIG (reference sequence). This chain's CDR3 is CAWSADSGNTIYF. CDR3 DNA: TGTGCCTGGAGTGCGGACTCTGGAAACACCATATATTTT.

This clonotype was recorded many times. V and J are TRBV5-1 and TRBJ1-1, with D possibly TRBD1 on 6 matching bases. The length of the CDR3 is 14 residues. Trimming removed 7 bases at V and 2 bases at J, with 15 bases between. Germline values: CDR1 SGHRS, CDR2 YFSETQ. In DNA, the CDR3 is TGCGCCAGCCCGCCCCCGGGGGCAAACACTGAAGCTTTCTTT. Its protein product is CASPPPGANTEAFF.

The table lists this clonotype with a few counts. V is TRBV30 and J is TRBJ2-1; D uncertain. The CDR3 loop spans 14 amino acids. The germline gives CDR1 GTSNPN, CDR2 SVGIG (reference sequence). Trimming stripped 3 bases from V and 3 bases from J, with 12 bases between. The CDR3 nucleotides read TGTGCCTGGAGGTTCCCCCAGTACTACAATGAGCAGTTCTTC. As protein: CAWRFPQYYNEQFF.